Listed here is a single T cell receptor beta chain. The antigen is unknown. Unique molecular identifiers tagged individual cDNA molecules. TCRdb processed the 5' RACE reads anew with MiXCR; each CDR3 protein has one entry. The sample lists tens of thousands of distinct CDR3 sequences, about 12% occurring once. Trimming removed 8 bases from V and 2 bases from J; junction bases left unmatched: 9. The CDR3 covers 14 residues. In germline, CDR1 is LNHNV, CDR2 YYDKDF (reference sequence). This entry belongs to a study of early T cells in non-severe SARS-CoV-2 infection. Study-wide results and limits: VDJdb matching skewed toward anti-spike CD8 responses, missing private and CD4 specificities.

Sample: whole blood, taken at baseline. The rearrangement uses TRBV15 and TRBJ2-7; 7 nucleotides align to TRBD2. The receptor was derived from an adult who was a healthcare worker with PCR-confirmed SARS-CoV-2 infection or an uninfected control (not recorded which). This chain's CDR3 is CATSGGLVPYEQYF. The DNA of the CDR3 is TGTGCCACCTCCGGCGGACTAGTACCCTACGAGCAGTACTTC.